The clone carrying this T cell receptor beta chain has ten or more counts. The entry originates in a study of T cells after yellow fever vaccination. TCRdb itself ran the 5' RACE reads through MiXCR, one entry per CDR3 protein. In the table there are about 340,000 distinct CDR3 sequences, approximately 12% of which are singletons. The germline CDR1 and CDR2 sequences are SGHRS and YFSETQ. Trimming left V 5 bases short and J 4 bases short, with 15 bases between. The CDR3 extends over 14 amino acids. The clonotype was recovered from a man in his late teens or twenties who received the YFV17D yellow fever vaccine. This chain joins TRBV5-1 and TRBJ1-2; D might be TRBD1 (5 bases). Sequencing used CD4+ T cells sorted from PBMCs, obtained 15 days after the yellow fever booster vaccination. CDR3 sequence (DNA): TGCGCCAGCAGACGCAACCGGGACGGCTATGGCTACACCTTC. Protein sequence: CASRRNRDGYGYTF.